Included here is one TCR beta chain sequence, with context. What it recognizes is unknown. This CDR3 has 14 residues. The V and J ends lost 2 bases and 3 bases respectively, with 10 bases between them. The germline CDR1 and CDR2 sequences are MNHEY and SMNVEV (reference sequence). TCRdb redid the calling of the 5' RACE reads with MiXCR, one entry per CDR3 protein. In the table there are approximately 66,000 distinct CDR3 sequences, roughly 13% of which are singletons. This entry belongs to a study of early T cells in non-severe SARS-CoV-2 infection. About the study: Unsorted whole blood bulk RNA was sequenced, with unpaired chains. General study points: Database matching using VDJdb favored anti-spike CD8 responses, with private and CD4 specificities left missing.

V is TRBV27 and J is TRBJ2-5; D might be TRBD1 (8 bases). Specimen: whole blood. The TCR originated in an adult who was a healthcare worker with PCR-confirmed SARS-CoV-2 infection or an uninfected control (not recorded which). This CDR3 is CASSLTGGEETQYF. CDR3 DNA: TGTGCCAGCAGTTTAACAGGGGGGGAAGAGACCCAGTACTTC.